The rows below give T cell receptor beta chains drawn from one sample of a study of breast tumors, draining lymph nodes, adjacent tissues. TCRdb itself ran the multiplex PCR reads through MiXCR, one entry per CDR3 protein. The sample lists 270,000 or so distinct CDR3 sequences, around 30% occurring once. Sequenced input: axillary lymph node tissue. These receptors all come from a female donor with breast cancer. Some clones in this sample may be carry-over from other donors' samples. The CDR3 runs from the conserved cysteine through the conserved F or W. The D gene is left open where the match is weak. Size values are once, few and many counts, or a class for expanded clones, and some rows have none.

CDR3: CASSERSKVHEQYF
DNA: TGTGCCAGCAGTGAGCGGTCGAAGGTTCACGAGCAGTACTTC
D: NA
J: TRBJ2-7
V: TRBV2
size: many
length: 14

CDR3: CAWGEVGYTF
DNA: TGTGCCTGGGGGGAAGTTGGCTACACCTTC
D: NA
J: TRBJ1-2
V: TRBV30
size: NA
length: 10

CDR3: CASSWDGYEQYF
DNA: TGTGCCAGTAGTTGGGACGGTTACGAGCAGTACTTC
D: NA
J: TRBJ2-7
V: TRBV19
size: many
length: 12

CDR3: CSVAVGTSSYEQYF
DNA: TGCAGCGTTGCAGTAGGGACGAGCTCCTACGAGCAGTACTTC
D: NA
J: TRBJ2-7
V: TRBV29-1
size: many
length: 14

CDR3: CASSFSGTGGFQETQYF
DNA: TGTGCCAGCAGCTTTTCCGGGACAGGGGGGTTCCAAGAGACCCAGTACTTC
D: TRBD1
J: TRBJ2-5
V: TRBV11-2
size: many
length: 17

CDR3: CAIGRQETQYF
DNA: TGTGCCATCGGACGGCAAGAGACCCAGTACTTC
D: NA
J: TRBJ2-5
V: TRBV10-3
size: many
length: 11

CDR3: CSAMRTVTDTQYF
DNA: TGCAGTGCCATGAGGACAGTCACAGATACGCAGTATTTT
D: NA
J: TRBJ2-3
V: TRBV20-1
size: many
length: 13

CDR3: CAWSNRGRVHGYAF
DNA: TGTGCCTGGAGTAATAGGGGGCGAGTCCATGGCTACGCCTTC
D: TRBD1
J: TRBJ1-2
V: TRBV30
size: NA
length: 14

CDR3: CASSLAGGGELFF
DNA: TGTGCCAGCAGCTTGGCGGGAGGGGGGGAGCTGTTTTTT
D: TRBD2
J: TRBJ2-2
V: TRBV5-6
size: many
length: 13

CDR3: CASSVRGHYGYTF
DNA: TGTGCCAGCAGTGTGAGGGGGCACTATGGCTACACCTTC
D: TRBD1
J: TRBJ1-2
V: TRBV2
size: many
length: 13

CDR3: CASSQGPGTDTQYF
DNA: TGTGCCAGCAGCCAAGGGCCAGGTACAGATACGCAGTATTTT
D: NA
J: TRBJ2-3
V: TRBV3-1
size: NA
length: 14

CDR3: CASSAPGVYERYF
DNA: TGTGCCAGCAGCGCCCCGGGGGTCTACGAGCGGTACTTC
D: NA
J: TRBJ2-7
V: TRBV5-6
size: once
length: 13

CDR3: CASSREHLINQPQHF
DNA: TGTGCCAGCTCAAGGGAGCACCTAATAAATCAGCCCCAGCATTTT
D: NA
J: TRBJ1-5
V: TRBV7-2
size: NA
length: 15

CDR3: CASSSVTGGNEKLFF
DNA: TGTGCCAGCAGCTCGGTGACAGGGGGAAATGAAAAACTGTTTTTT
D: TRBD1
J: TRBJ1-4
V: TRBV11-2
size: many
length: 15

CDR3: CASSIATSRLGEQFF
DNA: TGTGCCAGTAGTATTGCGACTTCACGCCTGGGCGAGCAGTTCTTC
D: NA
J: TRBJ2-1
V: TRBV19
size: many
length: 15

CDR3: CATSGRSQGNQPQHF
DNA: TGTGCCACCAGCGGACGATCACAGGGCAATCAGCCCCAGCATTTT
D: NA
J: TRBJ1-5
V: TRBV15
size: many
length: 15

CDR3: CASSPQTAGGYGYTF
DNA: TGTGCCAGTAGTCCCCAGACAGCCGGAGGGTATGGCTACACCTTC
D: NA
J: TRBJ1-2
V: TRBV19
size: many
length: 15

CDR3: CASSKTGASEDGYTF
DNA: TGTGCCAGTAGTAAGACAGGAGCCTCCGAGGATGGCTACACCTTC
D: NA
J: TRBJ1-2
V: TRBV19
size: many
length: 15

CDR3: CASRGTGNQPQHF
DNA: TGTGCCAGCAGGGGAACAGGGAATCAGCCCCAGCATTTT
D: NA
J: TRBJ1-5
V: TRBV2
size: many
length: 13

CDR3: CASKAGGLYNEQFF
DNA: TGTGCCAGTAAGGCGGGAGGCCTGTACAATGAGCAGTTCTTC
D: TRBD2
J: TRBJ2-1
V: TRBV3-1
size: few
length: 14

CDR3: CASSPRGGAYEQYF
DNA: TGTGCCAGCAGCCCCAGGGGCGGTGCCTACGAGCAGTACTTC
D: NA
J: TRBJ2-7
V: TRBV7-2
size: many
length: 14

CDR3: CASSLDPNRIETQYF
DNA: TGTGCCAGCAGCTTGGATCCGAACCGTATAGAGACCCAGTACTTC
D: NA
J: TRBJ2-5
V: TRBV7-2
size: many
length: 15

CDR3: CASSFFTNTDTQYF
DNA: TGTGCCAGCAGCTTCTTTACAAACACAGATACGCAGTATTTT
D: NA
J: TRBJ2-3
V: TRBV7-6
size: many
length: 14

CDR3: CASSKTSGNYNEQFF
DNA: TGTGCCAGCAGCAAAACTAGCGGCAACTACAATGAGCAGTTCTTC
D: TRBD2
J: TRBJ2-1
V: TRBV6-2/TRBV6-3
size: NA
length: 15

CDR3: CASSADRGRPNSPLHF
DNA: TGTGCCAGCAGTGCGGACAGGGGGCGTCCGAATTCACCCCTCCACTTT
D: TRBD1
J: TRBJ1-6
V: TRBV2
size: NA
length: 16

CDR3: CASNRDRGLYEQYF
DNA: TGTGCCAGCAACCGGGACAGGGGGTTATACGAGCAGTACTTC
D: TRBD1
J: TRBJ2-7
V: TRBV6-5
size: NA
length: 14

CDR3: CATAGGLGTSGNTGELFF
DNA: TGTGCCACAGCAGGGGGCTTAGGGACTAGTGGTAACACCGGGGAGCTGTTTTTT
D: NA
J: TRBJ2-2
V: TRBV9
size: many
length: 18

CDR3: CSAASGRAGATGELFF
DNA: TGCAGTGCCGCTAGCGGGAGGGCGGGGGCCACCGGGGAGCTGTTTTTT
D: TRBD2
J: TRBJ2-2
V: TRBV20-1
size: NA
length: 16

CDR3: CASSRYQTGELFF
DNA: TGTGCCAGCAGCCGATATCAAACCGGGGAGCTGTTCTTT
D: NA
J: TRBJ2-2
V: TRBV14
size: NA
length: 13

CDR3: CASSLDGGPQHF
DNA: TGTGCCAGCAGCCTGGACGGGGGGCCCCAGCATTTT
D: NA
J: TRBJ1-5
V: TRBV6-2/TRBV6-3
size: NA
length: 12

CDR3: CSAKDARLAQYNEQFF
DNA: TGCAGTGCCAAAGACGCCAGACTAGCTCAGTACAATGAGCAGTTCTTC
D: TRBD2
J: TRBJ2-1
V: TRBV20-1
size: many
length: 16

CDR3: CASGVTSWGGTQYF
DNA: TGTGCCAGCGGCGTAACTAGCTGGGGGGGTACGCAGTATTTT
D: TRBD2
J: TRBJ2-3
V: TRBV9
size: NA
length: 14

CDR3: CASSFGGWETQYF
DNA: TGTGCCAGCAGTTTTGGGGGCTGGGAGACCCAGTACTTC
D: NA
J: TRBJ2-5
V: TRBV12-3/TRBV12-4
size: many
length: 13

CDR3: CASSSGQTSLYGYTF
DNA: TGTGCCAGCAGCTCCGGACAGACCTCACTTTATGGCTACACCTTC
D: NA
J: TRBJ1-2
V: TRBV5-8
size: many
length: 15

CDR3: CASSYSILAGVEQYF
DNA: TGTGCCAGCAGTTACTCGATCCTAGCGGGAGTGGAGCAGTACTTC
D: TRBD2
J: TRBJ2-7
V: TRBV6-5
size: many
length: 15

CDR3: CASSLEAPGPSGSADTQYF
DNA: TGTGCTAGCAGCTTAGAGGCTCCGGGCCCTAGCGGGAGCGCAGATACGCAGTATTTT
D: TRBD2
J: TRBJ2-3
V: TRBV7-7
size: NA
length: 19

CDR3: CSASGSSGANVLTF
DNA: TGCAGTGCTAGCGGCAGCTCTGGGGCCAACGTCCTGACTTTC
D: NA
J: TRBJ2-6
V: TRBV20-1
size: NA
length: 14